One and the same sample provided the 24 T cell receptor beta chains below, sequenced in a study of cytomegalovirus exposure and HLA in healthy donors. The PCR was carried out with 60 Vbeta primers and 13 Jbeta primers. TCRdb's table, derived via immunoSEQ multiplex PCR, lists solely in-frame clones and lacks some. The sample includes approximately 150,000 clones, more than 65% seen only once; the top ten take 1% to 1.5%. The sequenced material came from PBMCs. These receptor sequences come from a middle-aged man in good health and CMV-seropositive.

This chain connects TRBV28 to TRBJ2-3; maybe TRBD2 (7 bases). In germline, CDR1 is MDHEN, CDR2 SYDVKM. The CDR3 length is 16 residues. Deletions cut 9 bases from V and 8 bases from J, with 27 bases between. Written as DNA, the CDR3 is TGTGCCAGTTCGCTGGGGGGGGCTTATCTCAGGGGTACGCAGTATTTT. It specifies CASSLGGAYLRGTQYF.

This chain joins TRBV28 and TRBJ2-5; 8 bases are a match to TRBD2. The CDR3 has 16 residues. After removal of 7 bases from V and 3 bases from J, the junction contained 13 bases not matched to a gene. Germline CDR1 and CDR2: MDHEN and SYDVKM. The CDR3 bases are TGTGCCAGCAATCCCATCGGGCTAGCGGGTAAAGAGACCCAGTACTTC. It specifies CASNPIGLAGKETQYF.

This clone appeared a single time. This chain uses TRBV7-9 with TRBJ2-7; perhaps TRBD1 as D (8 bases). Germline V gene sequence: CDR1 SEHNR, CDR2 FQNEAQ (reference sequence). The CDR3 is 17 residues long. Trimming removed 5 bases from V and 2 bases from J, with 22 bases in between. The CDR3 DNA reads as TGTGCCAGCAGCCGACGCACAGGGGGGGCTCTTACCTACGAGCAGTACTTC. It translates to CASSRRTGGALTYEQYF. Full variable domain (missing parts from reference TRBV7-9 and TRBJ2-7): DTGVSQNPRHKITKRGQNVTFRCDPISEHNRLYWYRQTLGQGPEFLTYFQNEAQLEKSRLLSDRFSAERPKGSFSTLEIQRTEQGDSAMYLCASSRRTGGALTYEQYFGPGTRLTVT.

This chain's CDR3 is CAWSRGGFNEQYF. DNA for the CDR3: TGTGCCTGGAGTCGGGGGGGCTTCAACGAGCAGTACTTC. The chain uses TRBV30 and TRBJ2-7; TRBD2 matches 8 bases. Per germline, CDR1 GTSNPN and CDR2 SVGIG (reference sequence). V lost 2 bases, J lost 5 bases, and 5 bases stayed unmatched. The CDR3 spans 13 residues. Complete variable domain (other parts from reference TRBV30 and TRBJ2-7): SQTIHQWPATLVQPVGSPLSLECTVEGTSNPNLYWYRQAAGRGLQLLFYSVGIGQISSEVPQNLSASRPQDRQFILSSKKLLLSDSGFYLCAWSRGGFNEQYFGPGTRLTVT.

This chain links TRBV7-2 with TRBJ2-5, with D uncertain. The CDR3 is 14 amino acids. CDR1 is SGHTA and CDR2 is FQGNSA in the germline V gene. Trimming took off 1 base at V and 1 base at J, with 7 bases between the two ends. Here the CDR3 DNA reads TGTGCCAGCAGCTTAGTGGTGGCCCAAGAGACCCAGTACTTC. It specifies CASSLVVAQETQYF.

V is TRBV2 and J is TRBJ2-3, with D maybe TRBD1 (6 bases). Trimming took off 2 bases at V and 1 base at J, with 16 bases between the two ends. Germline CDR1 and CDR2: SNHLY and FYNNEI. The CDR3 covers 17 residues. This CDR3 reads CASSESLAGVGTDTQYF. CDR3 DNA sequence: TGTGCCAGCAGTGAAAGTTTGGCAGGGGTAGGCACAGATACGCAGTATTTT.

This rearrangement joins TRBV5-1 to TRBJ2-1, with 7 bases matching TRBD1. With 5 bases clipped from V and 0 bases from J, the junction kept 5 bases outside the gene matches. CDR1 and CDR2 from the germline V gene are SGHRS and YFSETQ. The CDR3 has 15 residues. CDR3 protein: CASRTGTVSYNEQFF. The CDR3 DNA sequence: TGCGCCAGCAGAACCGGGACAGTCTCCTACAATGAGCAGTTCTTC.

The chain carries TRBV29-1 and TRBJ1-2; the D is unclear. V was trimmed by 7 bases and J by 8 bases, leaving 14 bases between them. Germline assignment: CDR1 SQVTM and CDR2 ANQGSEA. This CDR3 comprises 11 residues. The CDR3 DNA is TGCAGCGCCCTGCGGCCTGGGGGCTACACCTTC. It is translated as CSALRPGGYTF. The whole variable domain, remainder taken from reference TRBV29-1 and TRBJ1-2, is SAVISQKPSRDICQRGTSLTIQCQVDSQVTMMFWYRQQPGQSLTLIATANQGSEATYESGFVIDKFPISRPNLTFSTLTVSNMSPEDSSIYLCSALRPGGYTFGSGTRLTVV.

The rearrangement joins TRBV5-1 to TRBJ2-7; TRBD1 aligns across 7 bases. The V gene end was trimmed by 6 bases and the J gene end by 4 bases; junction bases not matched to a gene: 10. Germline CDR1 reads SGHRS; CDR2 reads YFSETQ. The CDR3 consists of 14 residues. The CDR3 DNA sequence: TGCGCCAGCAACCAGGATCCAGGGGGATACGAGCAGTACTTC. Amino acid sequence: CASNQDPGGYEQYF.

This sequence joins TRBV13 and TRBJ1-4, with a possible D match to TRBD1 (6 bases). Trimming removed 7 bases at V and 7 bases at J, with 10 bases between. The V gene's germline CDR1 is PRHDT and CDR2 FYEKMQ (reference sequence). The CDR3 spans 12 residues. The CDR3 DNA sequence: TGTGCCAGCAAGGACAGCCGTGAAAAACTGTTTTTT. It is translated as CASKDSREKLFF.

Comments on this clone: This same CDR3 is encoded by further DNA sequences in the sample. V usage is TRBV5-1 and J usage is TRBJ1-2; 12 positions agree with TRBD1. The CDR3 runs to 16 residues. The J segment lost 4 bases and the V segment lost 4 bases, leaving 8 bases of the junction unmatched. From germline, CDR1 is SGHRS and CDR2 YFSETQ. This CDR3 reads CASSPVPGQGAYGYTF. CDR3 sequence (DNA): TGCGCCAGCAGCCCAGTCCCGGGACAGGGGGCCTATGGCTACACCTTC.

The rearrangement uses TRBV28 and TRBJ2-7, with D possibly TRBD1 on 6 matching bases. CDR1 and CDR2 (germline): MDHEN, SYDVKM. The CDR3 sequence is 15 residues long. V gave up 8 bases and J gave up 6 bases, with 23 bases separating them. The CDR3 sequence is CASFPRKQGLREQYF. The CDR3 bases are TGTGCCAGCTTCCCCCGCAAGCAGGGGTTGCGCGAGCAGTACTTC.

The chain carries TRBV5-6 and TRBJ1-1; D gene ambiguous. V was pared by 2 bases and J by 0 bases, with 17 bases between. Germline CDR1 and CDR2: SGHDT and YYEEEE. This CDR3 is built from 17 residues. The CDR3 bases are TGTGCCAGCAGCTTTTCCCTCGGAACCGGAGTGAACACTGAAGCTTTCTTT. Translated: CASSFSLGTGVNTEAFF. Drawing the rest from reference TRBV5-6 and TRBJ1-1, the complete variable domain is DAGVTQSPTHLIKTRGQQVTLRCSPKSGHDTVSWYQQALGQGPQFIFQYYEEEERQRGNFPDRFSGHQFPNYSSELNVNALLLGDSALYLCASSFSLGTGVNTEAFFGQGTRLTVV.

The CDR3 sequence: CATSRGGAPWGNQPQHF. CDR3 DNA sequence: TGTGCCACCAGCAGGGGGGGGGCTCCATGGGGCAATCAGCCCCAGCATTTT. The chain recombines TRBV15 with TRBJ1-5; TRBD1 might be the D (6 bases). With 3 bases removed from V and 2 bases from J, the gap between germline ends came to 17 bases. Per germline, CDR1 LNHNV and CDR2 YYDKDF (reference sequence). The CDR3 loop spans 17 amino acids.

The V call is TRBV30, the J call TRBJ2-6; a possible D gene is TRBD1 (5 bases). Trimming pared 5 bases from V and 0 bases from J, leaving 17 bases between. The length of the CDR3 is 17 residues. Germline CDR1 and CDR2: GTSNPN and SVGIG (reference sequence). The CDR3: CAWSSGSGYSGANVLTF. CDR3 coding DNA: TGTGCCTGGTCCTCAGGGTCCGGATACTCTGGGGCCAACGTCCTGACTTTC. Full variable domain (outside the CDR3, taken from reference TRBV30 and TRBJ2-6): SQTIHQWPATLVQPVGSPLSLECTVEGTSNPNLYWYRQAAGRGLQLLFYSVGIGQISSEVPQNLSASRPQDRQFILSSKKLLLSDSGFYLCAWSSGSGYSGANVLTFGAGSRLTVL.

V gene TRBV9 combines with J gene TRBJ1-4, with a possible D match to TRBD1 (5 bases). Germline CDR1 SGDLS, CDR2 YYNGEE. The CDR3 length is 14 residues. Trimming removed 2 bases from V and 7 bases from J, with 12 bases in between. The CDR3 spells CASSVEGYSEKLFF. CDR3 DNA: TGTGCCAGCAGCGTGGAGGGGTATTCTGAAAAACTGTTTTTT.

The chain combines TRBV6-5 with TRBJ1-1; 9 nucleotides agree with TRBD1. The junction had 2 bases not matched to a gene; V was cut back by 2 bases and J by 4 bases. CDR1 MNHEY and CDR2 SVGAGI come from the germline V gene. The CDR3 is 14 residues long. The CDR3 spells CASSYGTGTTEAFF. In DNA form, the CDR3 reads TGTGCCAGCAGTTACGGGACAGGGACCACTGAAGCTTTCTTT.

CDR3 nucleotides: TGTGCCAGTAGTAGGGACAGGACAAACACTGAAGCTTTCTTT. Protein: CASSRDRTNTEAFF. V is TRBV19 and J is TRBJ1-1, with 8 bases fitting TRBD1. The trim removed 4 bases at V and 2 bases at J, leaving 3 bases unmatched. The CDR3 extends over 14 amino acids. Germline V gene data show CDR1 as LNHDA and CDR2 as SQIVND (reference sequence).

Remarks on this clone: This same CDR3 is encoded by further DNA sequences in the sample. CDR3 sequence: CAWSVQGNQPQHF. The CDR3 DNA sequence: TGTGCCTGGAGTGTACAGGGTAATCAGCCCCAGCATTTT. The gene calls are TRBV30 and TRBJ1-5; a possible D gene is TRBD1 (6 bases). Germline V gene data show CDR1 as GTSNPN and CDR2 as SVGIG (reference sequence). V lost 0 bases and J lost 4, with 7 bases in between. CDR3 length equals 13 residues.

The chain uses TRBV28 and TRBJ1-2; D possibly corresponds to TRBD1 (6 bases). The germline V and J ends were trimmed by 3 bases and 4 bases, with 18 bases remaining between them. Germline V gene sequence: CDR1 MDHEN, CDR2 SYDVKM. CDR3 length: 16 residues. The CDR3 nucleotides read TGTGCCAGCAGTTTCTCTCCCCCAGGGGAGAGCTATGGCTACACCTTC. It codes for CASSFSPPGESYGYTF.

The V and J genes are TRBV10-3 and TRBJ1-6; no clear D. Germline V CDR1 and CDR2: ENHRY, SYGVKD. The CDR3 extends over 13 amino acids. V gave up 1 base and J gave up 7 bases, with 5 bases separating them. The CDR3 reads CAISEWQNSPLHF. CDR3 sequence (DNA): TGTGCCATCAGTGAGTGGCAAAATTCACCCCTCCACTTT.

The V call is TRBV5-1, the J call TRBJ1-1; possible D gene TRBD1, 5 bases. Trimming pared 0 bases from V and 3 bases from J, leaving 15 bases between. CDR1 SGHRS and CDR2 YFSETQ come from the germline V gene. This CDR3 region has 16 residues. CDR3 loop: CASSLGRGVRDTEAFF. CDR3 nucleotide sequence: TGCGCCAGCAGCTTGGGCCGGGGGGTTAGGGACACTGAAGCTTTCTTT. Full variable domain (outside the CDR3, taken from reference TRBV5-1 and TRBJ1-1): KAGVTQTPRYLIKTRGQQVTLSCSPISGHRSVSWYQQTPGQGLQFLFEYFSETQRNKGNFPGRFSGRQFSNSRSEMNVSTLELGDSALYLCASSLGRGVRDTEAFFGQGTRLTVV.

The chain carries TRBV19 and TRBJ1-1; 7 positions match TRBD1. The CDR3 runs 13 residues. The germline gives CDR1 LNHDA, CDR2 SQIVND (reference sequence). The junction had 6 bases not matched to a gene; V was cut back by 6 bases and J by 5 bases. DNA of the CDR3: TGTGCCAGTAGGACGACAGGGAGAACTGAAGCTTTCTTT. This encodes CASRTTGRTEAFF. The entire variable domain, with the rest obtained from reference TRBV19 and TRBJ1-1, is as follows: DGGITQSPKYLFRKEGQNVTLSCEQNLNHDAMYWYRQDPGQGLRLIYYSQIVNDFQKGDIAEGYSVSREKKESFPLTVTSAQKNPTAFYLCASRTTGRTEAFFGQGTRLTVV.

The V call is TRBV19, the J call TRBJ1-2; the D gene is possibly TRBD1 (6 bases). The CDR3 runs to 14 residues. Germline CDR1 LNHDA, CDR2 SQIVND (reference sequence). The germline V and J ends were trimmed by 3 bases and 2 bases, with 10 bases remaining between them. CDR3 amino acids: CASSMLQGNYGYTF. CDR3 DNA sequence: TGTGCCAGTAGTATGCTCCAGGGGAACTATGGCTACACCTTC.